This T cell receptor beta chain was found in a study of long-term antiretroviral therapy in people with HIV (dated by TCRdb to between 2022 and 2023). Context from the whole study: The earliest samples were collected approximately a decade before the 2015 WHO recommendation for immediate ART, a period when ART was typically delayed until CD4 counts fell. A retrospective serial study tested whether changes in peripheral blood TRB repertoire composition and diversity were associated with ART initiation and durable HIV suppression. From fewer than 35 adults with confirmed HIV infection, the cohort provided around 180 cryopreserved PBMC samples, gathered serially across a mean of approximately six years (range 1-12). Of the roughly 32 participants with HIV, ten to eleven were female. No cross-contamination during QIAcube processing was seen in test extractions of a monoclonal T-cell line run alongside around 34 polyclonal samples.

Concerning this clone: Its antigen specificity is not known. No much larger clonotype is one base removed from it; base qualities were not supplied. The same CDR3 arises from other DNA sequences in this sample as well.

The immunoSEQ hsTCRB v3.0 assay was used at survey level resolution to sequence the TRB variable region. The target sequencing depth for TRB was about 40,000-55,000 T-cell genomes per sample. An Illumina MiSeq with a v3 150-cycle kit was used to sequence the pooled TRB libraries. On the authors' methods: Analysis of repertoires was carried out in R inside a reproducible Nextflow workflow spanning QC, data transformation and analysis. LymphoSeq2, an R package for exploring AIRR-Seq data, was used to implement the custom analyses. A handful of samples that produced fewer than 5000 total TRB sequences were removed, so 150 to 200 HIV repertoires were analyzed. Among the approximately 190 retained HIV repertoires, some 60 were collected before ART initiation and 120 to 130 after ART initiation. Repertoires were downsampled to 5000 TRB nucleotide sequences, with summary statistics averaged over 100 downsampling iterations. The analysis kept only TRB sequences whose CDR3 regions were at least seven amino acids long. Diversity was assessed using a clonality score derived from Shannon entropy and using the Gini coefficient. In the repertoire networks, any two of the top 5000 CDR3 amino acid sequences were linked whenever the two sequences differed by an edit distance of one. For TRB CDR3 amino acid sequences, GLIPH2 was used to predict antigen specificity groups and MHC restriction. To flag known associations with CMV, EBV, HIV or tissue antigens, CDR3 amino acid sequences were compared against VDJdb and McPAS-TCR. Pre-ART, post-ART and control groups were compared with Wilcoxon signed-rank tests and Holm-Bonferroni correction. TCRdb holds this immuneACCESS table with in-frame rearrangements only. Some clones are missing; in checked studies, unresolved V genes explain under half, and the rest has no known cause. V, J and clone size are taken as reported in that table, and D and trimming were inferred from the DNA itself. The sample table contains tens of thousands of clones; only one count was recorded for 95% of them. The ten largest make up over 3% of the sample.

To be included, a participant needed at least one PBMC sample from before ART initiation plus at least two post-ART samples. Treatment was received in the United States of America by all participants with HIV. Cryopreserved samples of roughly 0.85-11 million PBMC were thawed and washed before DNA extraction. At the time of the earliest PBMC sample, participants with HIV were aged between about 20 and 54 years. PBMC samples from each participant spanned 1-4 timepoints before ART initiation and 2-8 timepoints after ART initiation, with a median of 7 samples. Serial HIV viral load, CD4+ T-cell count, ART history and demographic data were obtained for every participant. Genomic DNA was extracted from unsorted PBMC with a Qiagen kit on a QIAcube, with processing performed in batches of 12 samples. The CDR3 numbers 13 residues from cysteine through phenylalanine. The only DNA kept is the CDR3, 39 bases in frame from the first base. Trimming takes 6 bases off V and 8 bases off J; junction bases not matched to a gene: 7. According to the germline V gene, CDR1 reads MNHEY and CDR2 reads SVGAGI.

General conclusions and limits of the study: Expanded TRB clones identified before ART initiation dominated the repertoire across all time points, though the dominance fluctuated and decreased in many PLHIV after ART. Limited PBMC availability meant only the TCR beta chain was sequenced, without alpha chain pairing. The samples span the years 2004 to 2017, and the ART regimens used at that time may not be as effective as current regimens. Compared with controls, HIV repertoires had narrower CDR3 length ranges, and the network structure pointed to an antigen-experienced repertoire that shifted only slightly toward naive after ART. Starting ART was linked to a significant rise in TRB diversity, yet even with long-term ART the diversity remained significantly lower than in transplant donor controls. Inferences about post-ART repertoire changes are limited because no data were available on ART adherence, viral resistance or therapy changes. Because pre-ART samples had limited cell numbers, unsorted PBMC were profiled rather than sorted CD4+ and CD8+ T cells.

This sequence originates from a man in his fifties or sixties with HIV. The chain employs TRBV6-5 and TRBJ1-2; 9 central bases correspond to TRBD1. Sequenced material: unsorted PBMCs, taken 5.3 years after starting antiretroviral therapy. The CDR3 corresponds to CASSPGQGRGYTF. The nucleotide sequence reads TGTGCCAGCAGCCCGGGACAGGGCCGAGGCTACACCTTC.